The sequence of this T cell receptor (beta chain) was determined in a study of cytomegalovirus exposure and HLA in healthy donors. Whole-study results and caveats: Among TCR beta chains of equal frequency, HLA-associated ones were more clonally expanded in a later analysis. V- and J-gene trimming of TCR beta was linked (in a later analysis) to a missense DCLRE1C variant. The authors later found TCR association rates varying by HLA locus, with DRB1 most and HLA-C fewest. Despite most TCR sequences being rare, some public TCRs occurred in many donors.

With respect to this clone: Antigen specificity is unknown.

Use of 60 Vbeta and 13 Jbeta primers characterized the PCR. Measured with immunoSEQ multiplex PCR; TCRdb has only the in-frame clones, and not every one. Of more than 90,000 clones listed, nearly 70% are singletons. The sample taken for sequencing was PBMCs. The TCR comes from a man aged 50-60 years in good health and CMV-seronegative.

CDR3: CASGGPGGYNEQFF. Written as DNA, the CDR3 is TGTGCCAGCGGGGGTCCAGGGGGATACAATGAGCAGTTCTTC. This sequence joins TRBV2 and TRBJ2-1, with TRBD1 identical over 7 bases. The V gene's germline CDR1 is SNHLY and CDR2 FYNNEI. The length of the CDR3 is 14 residues. V lost 8 bases, J lost 4 bases, and 8 bases stayed unmatched. Supplemented by reference TRBV2 and TRBJ2-1, the full variable domain reads EPEVTQTPSHQVTQMGQEVILRCVPISNHLYFYWYRQILGQKVEFLVSFYNNEISEKSEIFDDQFSVERPDGSNFTLKIRSTKLEDSAMYFCASGGPGGYNEQFFGPGTRLTVL.